Below, 16 T cell receptor beta chains from the same sample are listed, as sequenced in a study of lymphopenia after photon versus proton radiotherapy (dated by TCRdb to about 2019). Libraries were prepared through the immunoSEQ multiplex PCR assay. TCRdb mirrors the immuneACCESS table, restricted to in-frame sequences. Some clones are absent from its copies; in checked studies, under half trace to an unresolved V gene, and the reason for the others is unknown. The sample data list 65,000 to 85,000 clones, and roughly 92% of these were observed just once. Jointly, the top ten make up about 2% of the sample. Sequences were derived from peripheral blood, sampled from a patient treated with photon-based radiotherapy. All receptors derive from a woman in her 40s with cholangiocarcinoma.

V is TRBV4-3 and J is TRBJ2-3; D remains unclear. Germline V gene lookup returns CDR1 LGHNA and CDR2 YSLEER. CDR3 length: 16 residues. The V and J ends lost 0 bases and 1 base respectively, with 11 bases between them. CDR3 nucleotide sequence: TGCGCCAGCAGCCAAGAATCGGCAGGTGGCACAGATACGCAGTATTTT. Translation gives CASSQESAGGTDTQYF.

DNA of the CDR3: TGTGCCAGCAGCTTTTCTAACACGGGACTAGCGACTAGCACAGATACGCAGTATTTT. Protein: CASSFSNTGLATSTDTQYF. This chain links TRBV7-6 with TRBJ2-3, with 10 bases aligning to TRBD2. The CDR3 contains 19 residues. Per the germline V gene, CDR1 is SGHVS and CDR2 is FNYEAQ. V shed 3 bases and J 0 bases; nucleotides not matched to a gene: 12.

The chain links TRBV7-8 to TRBJ2-3; 12 bases map to TRBD1. The CDR3 runs to 12 residues. V lost 4 bases and J lost 12; bases outside the gene matches: 2. Germline V gene sequence: CDR1 SGHVS, CDR2 FQNEAQ. The CDR3 is CASSWDRGPQYF. The CDR3, as DNA: TGTGCCAGCAGCTGGGACAGGGGGCCTCAGTATTTT.

J is TRBJ2-3 and V is TRBV7-9; 7 bases are a match to TRBD1. V lost 6 bases, J lost 3 bases, and 6 bases stayed unmatched. Germline values: CDR1 SEHNR, CDR2 FQNEAQ (reference sequence). The CDR3 has 14 amino acids. CDR3 in amino acids: CASRGGQATDTQYF. DNA of the CDR3: TGTGCCAGCAGGGGCGGACAGGCTACAGATACGCAGTATTTT.

The chain joins TRBV28 to TRBJ2-2; TRBD2 matches 13 bases. The CDR3 extends over 18 amino acids. After removal of 4 bases from V and 5 bases from J, the junction contained 10 bases not matched to a gene. The V gene's germline CDR1 is MDHEN and CDR2 SYDVKM. CDR3 DNA: TGTGCCAGCAGTTCCACACTAGCGGGAGGGCCGAGGACCGGGGAGCTGTTTTTT. Translated: CASSSTLAGGPRTGELFF.

The chain uses TRBV27 and TRBJ2-3; D gene unclear. The CDR3 contains 11 residues. Germline assignment: CDR1 MNHEY and CDR2 SMNVEV (reference sequence). Trimming stripped 5 bases from V and 2 bases from J, with 2 bases between. CDR3 protein: CASSNTDTQYF. CDR3 bases: TGTGCCAGCAGTAACACAGATACGCAGTATTTT.

This chain connects TRBV7-9 to TRBJ2-7; D gene ambiguous. Trimming left V 6 bases short and J 2 bases short, with 14 bases between. This CDR3 contains 14 residues. Germline CDR1 reads SEHNR; CDR2 reads FQNEAQ (reference sequence). The chain's CDR3 is CASSRSERTYEQYF. The CDR3, as DNA: TGTGCCAGCAGTCGTTCGGAGAGGACCTACGAGCAGTACTTC.

The V call is TRBV5-1, the J call TRBJ1-3; maybe TRBD1 (6 bases). Deletions cut 4 bases from V and 0 bases from J, with 11 bases between. CDR1 is SGHRS, CDR2 YFSETQ, per germline. The CDR3 spans 15 residues. CDR3 bases: TGCGCCAGCAGCACCGGACAGACCTCTGGAAACACCATATATTTT. Protein sequence: CASSTGQTSGNTIYF.

This chain connects TRBV28 to TRBJ1-1; 7 positions agree with TRBD1. The length of the CDR3 is 16 residues. J lost 1 base, V lost 5 bases, and 10 bases had no gene match. Germline CDR1 and CDR2: MDHEN and SYDVKM. The DNA of the CDR3 is TGTGCCAGCAGTCCTCGTGGCAGGGGGGAGAACACTGAAGCTTTCTTT. Translated, it gives CASSPRGRGENTEAFF.

The rearrangement links TRBV5-1 to TRBJ1-3; D remains unclear. The CDR3 loop spans 14 amino acids. Trimming left V 4 bases short and J 4 bases short, with 12 bases between. The V gene's germline CDR1 is SGHRS and CDR2 YFSETQ. CDR3 nucleotide sequence: TGCGCCAGCAGCCTTCGCTCAAGAGGAAACACCATATATTTT. This sequence encodes CASSLRSRGNTIYF.

J is TRBJ1-1 and V is TRBV4-3; 9 bases line up with TRBD1. Trimming took 1 base from V and 7 from J; bases not matched to a gene: 4. Germline lookup yields CDR1 LGHNA and CDR2 YSLEER. This CDR3 spans 14 amino acids. In DNA form, the CDR3 reads TGCGCCAGCAGCCAAGGACAGGGGGTGCGTGAAGCTTTCTTT. This gives the protein CASSQGQGVREAFF.

This chain links TRBV28 with TRBJ1-2; no reliable D call. CDR1 is MDHEN, CDR2 SYDVKM, per germline. With 6 bases removed from V and 7 bases from J, the gap between germline ends came to 21 bases. The CDR3 consists of 15 residues. The CDR3 reads CASRSGGFEKAGYTF. CDR3 nucleotides: TGTGCCAGCAGGTCGGGCGGGTTTGAGAAGGCTGGCTACACCTTC.

The rearrangement joins TRBV4-2 to TRBJ2-5; TRBD2 agrees at 15 bases. After removal of 4 bases from V and 1 base from J, the junction contained 10 bases not matched to a gene. Germline V lookup: CDR1 LGHNA, CDR2 YNFKEQ. CDR3 length equals 19 residues. The CDR3 region has the DNA TGTGCCAGCAGCCCCGCCCAGGGACTAGCGGGAGGTATCCAAGAGACCCAGTACTTC. This translates into CASSPAQGLAGGIQETQYF.

This chain links TRBV9 with TRBJ2-7; unclear D gene. Germline CDR1 is SGDLS and CDR2 is YYNGEE. This CDR3 has 15 residues. V was pared by 4 bases and J by 2 bases, with 16 bases between. The CDR3 nucleotides read TGTGCCAGCAGCCGCGGCCGGATCACGACCTACGAGCAGTACTTC. As protein: CASSRGRITTYEQYF.

The J gene is TRBJ1-4, the V gene TRBV30; 7 bases are shared with TRBD1. Germline values: CDR1 GTSNPN, CDR2 SVGIG (reference sequence). The CDR3 loop spans 15 amino acids. Trimming cost V 1 base and J 1 base; bases outside gene matches: 3. The CDR3 DNA follows: TGTGCCTGGAGTGAAGACAGGGTAACTAATGAAAAACTGTTTTTT. Protein: CAWSEDRVTNEKLFF.

The rearrangement uses TRBV7-3 and TRBJ2-5; D is ambiguous. Germline assignment: CDR1 SGHTA and CDR2 FQGTGA. Trimming left V 0 bases short and J 1 base short, with 9 bases between. The CDR3 consists of 15 residues. The CDR3 DNA sequence: TGTGCCAGCAGCTTAACGGGAAAAACCCAAGAGACCCAGTACTTC. This sequence encodes CASSLTGKTQETQYF.